The clone carrying this T cell receptor beta chain was detected only once. What it binds is unknown. Assay used: immunoSEQ multiplex PCR; TCRdb lists only in-frame clones, some missing. The table has 50,000 to 65,000 clones, about 90% seen once. These data are taken from a study of lymphopenia after photon versus proton radiotherapy. V lost 4 bases and J lost 7, with 10 bases in between. Germline V CDR1 and CDR2: LGHNA, YSLEER. The CDR3 has 13 residues. Overall study findings and caveats: Larger post-nadir TCR diversity loss correlated inversely with survival in deceased patients. Photon-treated patients lost naive T cells and TCR diversity; proton-treated stayed stable. After lymphocyte nadir, photon-treated repertoires showed oligoclonal expansion, especially CD8+ Temra.

This receptor was identified in a man aged 80 or over with esophageal cancer. The input for sequencing was peripheral blood, taken from a patient treated with proton-based radiotherapy. The gene calls are TRBV4-3 and TRBJ1-4; no reliable D call. The CDR3 region has the DNA TGCGCCAGCAGCCCGCGGAGAGGTGAAAAACTGTTTTTT. Encoded protein: CASSPRRGEKLFF.